This is a list of T cell receptor beta chains from one sample in a study of control samples from healthy donors and cancer patients. Sequencing was performed with immunoSEQ multiplex PCR; in TCRdb, only in-frame clones are kept and a portion is missing. The table has 150,000 to 200,000 clones, 88% seen once. Sequencing was done on a sample of blood. The source is a man younger than 35 in good health. Each CDR3 is given with its conserved first and last residue. Fields, in order: clone size, J gene, D gene, CDR3 length, V gene, CDR3 DNA, CDR3 protein. A D gene is named only where the DNA matches it firmly. Some rows mark clone size as missing; the rest say once, few, many or name a class of expanded clone.

abundance: .
j_gene: TRBJ1-2
d_gene: TRBD1
len: 15
v_gene: TRBV7-2
CDR3nt: TGTGCCAGCAGCTACGACAGGGTTGGTTTGGGCGGCTACACCTTC
CDR3aa: CASSYDRVGLGGYTF

abundance: .
j_gene: TRBJ2-5
d_gene: TRBD2
len: 16
v_gene: TRBV30
CDR3nt: TGTGCCTGGAGTGTACGCCCACTAGCGGGGCAAGAGACCCAGTACTTC
CDR3aa: CAWSVRPLAGQETQYF

abundance: .
j_gene: TRBJ2-1
d_gene: TRBD2
len: 16
v_gene: TRBV28
CDR3nt: TGTGCCAGCAGTAGACGGACTAGCGGGGGGGAGGTTGAGCAGTTCTTC
CDR3aa: CASSRRTSGGEVEQFF

abundance: .
j_gene: TRBJ2-1
d_gene: TRBD2
len: 15
v_gene: TRBV7-2
CDR3nt: TGTGCCAGCAGCTCCAAGCGGGGGGCCTACAATGAGCAGTTCTTC
CDR3aa: CASSSKRGAYNEQFF

abundance: .
j_gene: TRBJ1-2
d_gene: .
len: 13
v_gene: TRBV4-3
CDR3nt: TGCGCCAGCAGCCAAGATCGTGAGGATGGCTACACCTTC
CDR3aa: CASSQDREDGYTF

abundance: .
j_gene: TRBJ1-1
d_gene: .
len: 14
v_gene: TRBV29-1
CDR3nt: TGCAGCGTCGCCGGGCGGCATTTGAACACTGAAGCTTTCTTT
CDR3aa: CSVAGRHLNTEAFF

abundance: once
j_gene: TRBJ1-6
d_gene: .
len: 14
v_gene: TRBV6-5
CDR3nt: TGTGCCAGCAGCCTCGACTGGGTGGGTTCACCCCTCCACTTT
CDR3aa: CASSLDWVGSPLHF

abundance: .
j_gene: TRBJ2-7
d_gene: TRBD1
len: 13
v_gene: TRBV29-1
CDR3nt: TGCAGCACCCCGGACAGGGACGCCTACGAGCAGTACTTC
CDR3aa: CSTPDRDAYEQYF

abundance: .
j_gene: TRBJ1-3
d_gene: TRBD1
len: 15
v_gene: TRBV6-6
CDR3nt: TGTGCCAGCAGTTACAGGGGGCGTACGGGAAACACCATATATTTT
CDR3aa: CASSYRGRTGNTIYF

abundance: .
j_gene: TRBJ2-7
d_gene: .
len: 14
v_gene: TRBV19
CDR3nt: TGTGCCAGTAGTATTGGAGCCAGCTCCTACGAGCAGTACTTC
CDR3aa: CASSIGASSYEQYF

abundance: .
j_gene: TRBJ2-3
d_gene: .
len: 13
v_gene: TRBV5-4
CDR3nt: TGTGCCAGCAGCCACAGGGTTTCAGATACGCAGTATTTT
CDR3aa: CASSHRVSDTQYF

abundance: .
j_gene: TRBJ2-3
d_gene: TRBD1
len: 14
v_gene: TRBV6-5
CDR3nt: TGTGCCAGCAGATTGGGACAGGGCGCAGATACGCAGTATTTT
CDR3aa: CASRLGQGADTQYF

abundance: few
j_gene: TRBJ1-6
d_gene: .
len: 17
v_gene: TRBV6-1
CDR3nt: TGTGCCAGCAGTGAAGCGGGTGGACAGAGGATGAATTCACCCCTCCACTTT
CDR3aa: CASSEAGGQRMNSPLHF

abundance: .
j_gene: TRBJ2-3
d_gene: .
len: 14
v_gene: TRBV4-3
CDR3nt: TGCGCCAGCAGCCAAGACGGCCTGGCAGATACGCAGTATTTT
CDR3aa: CASSQDGLADTQYF

abundance: .
j_gene: TRBJ1-2
d_gene: TRBD1
len: 15
v_gene: TRBV29-1
CDR3nt: TGCAGCGTTGAAGCTCCGTCAGGGGGGAGGTATGGCTACACCTTC
CDR3aa: CSVEAPSGGRYGYTF

abundance: .
j_gene: TRBJ1-6
d_gene: TRBD1
len: 15
v_gene: TRBV27
CDR3nt: TGTGCCAGCAGTTTATCAGGGGGCCCCGGGGCACCCCTCCACTTT
CDR3aa: CASSLSGGPGAPLHF

abundance: .
j_gene: TRBJ2-2
d_gene: .
len: 15
v_gene: TRBV11-2
CDR3nt: TGTGCCAGCAGCTTAGAGTCAGTGGGCGCCGGGGAGCTGTTTTTT
CDR3aa: CASSLESVGAGELFF

abundance: .
j_gene: TRBJ2-7
d_gene: .
len: 13
v_gene: TRBV28
CDR3nt: TGTGCCAGCAGTTTCATCCCGGGGCACGAGCAGTACTTC
CDR3aa: CASSFIPGHEQYF

abundance: few
j_gene: TRBJ2-3
d_gene: TRBD1
len: 14
v_gene: TRBV11-1
CDR3nt: TGTGCCAGCAGCTCGACAGGGGCCGTCGGTACGCAGTATTTT
CDR3aa: CASSSTGAVGTQYF

abundance: .
j_gene: TRBJ1-1
d_gene: .
len: 15
v_gene: TRBV5-1
CDR3nt: TGCGCCAGCAGCGGGCGGTACAGGGAGGGCACTGAAGCTTTCTTT
CDR3aa: CASSGRYREGTEAFF

abundance: .
j_gene: TRBJ2-2
d_gene: .
len: 14
v_gene: TRBV6-5
CDR3nt: TGTGCCAGCAGTCGAGATAGCGGCACCGGGGAGCTGTTTTTT
CDR3aa: CASSRDSGTGELFF

abundance: few
j_gene: TRBJ2-3
d_gene: .
len: 12
v_gene: TRBV9
CDR3nt: TGTGCCAGCAGCGTTTCAGCAGATACGCAGTATTTT
CDR3aa: CASSVSADTQYF

abundance: .
j_gene: TRBJ2-7
d_gene: TRBD1
len: 18
v_gene: TRBV4-3
CDR3nt: TGCGCCAGCAGCCAAGAATTATCCGGGACAGGGTTTTCCTACGAGCAGTACTTC
CDR3aa: CASSQELSGTGFSYEQYF

abundance: .
j_gene: TRBJ2-3
d_gene: .
len: 13
v_gene: TRBV7-9
CDR3nt: TGTGCCAGCAGCCACTGGGGGGTAGATACGCAGTATTTT
CDR3aa: CASSHWGVDTQYF

abundance: .
j_gene: TRBJ2-3
d_gene: .
len: 15
v_gene: TRBV7-2
CDR3nt: TGTGCCAGCAGGCGAAGAAGACTAGAAACAGATACGCAGTATTTT
CDR3aa: CASRRRRLETDTQYF